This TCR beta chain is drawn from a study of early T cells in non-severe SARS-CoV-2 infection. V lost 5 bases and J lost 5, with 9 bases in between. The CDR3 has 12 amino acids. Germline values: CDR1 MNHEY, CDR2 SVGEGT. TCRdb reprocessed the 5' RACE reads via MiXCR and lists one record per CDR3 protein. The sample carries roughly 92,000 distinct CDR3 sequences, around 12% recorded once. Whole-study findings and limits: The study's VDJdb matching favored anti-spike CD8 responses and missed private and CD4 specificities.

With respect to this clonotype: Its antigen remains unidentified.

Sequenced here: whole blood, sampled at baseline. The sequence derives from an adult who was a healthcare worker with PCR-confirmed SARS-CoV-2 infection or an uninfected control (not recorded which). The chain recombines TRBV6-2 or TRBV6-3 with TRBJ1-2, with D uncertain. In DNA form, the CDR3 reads TGTGCCAGCAGTCAGCGAACTTATGGCTACACCTTC. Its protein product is CASSQRTYGYTF.